These 2 T cell receptor beta chains share one sample of origin, sequenced in a study of cytomegalovirus exposure and HLA in healthy donors. Method: immunoSEQ multiplex PCR; TCRdb's copy keeps in-frame clones and lacks some. In the table there are about 160,000 clones, roughly 91% of which are singletons. The sample consisted of PBMCs. The source of these receptors is a man between 18 and 29 years old in good health and CMV-seronegative.

This chain joins TRBV10-3 and TRBJ2-7; 7 positions agree with TRBD1. Germline CDR1 and CDR2: ENHRY and SYGVKD. The V gene end was trimmed by 5 bases and the J gene end by 3 bases; junction bases not matched to a gene: 7. The CDR3 has 14 residues. CDR3 in amino acids: CAISSKTGNYEQYV. The CDR3 DNA reads as TGTGCCATCAGTTCCAAGACAGGGAACTACGAGCAGTACGTC.

The chain recombines TRBV27 with TRBJ2-4, with D perhaps matching TRBD2 (5 bases). V gave up 0 bases and J gave up 4 bases, with 10 bases separating them. The CDR3 loop spans 15 amino acids. CDR1 is MNHEY and CDR2 is SMNVEV in the germline V gene (reference sequence). CDR3 residues: CASSLSRGTKNIQYF. Here the CDR3 DNA reads TGTGCCAGCAGTTTATCTCGGGGAACAAAAAACATTCAGTACTTC.